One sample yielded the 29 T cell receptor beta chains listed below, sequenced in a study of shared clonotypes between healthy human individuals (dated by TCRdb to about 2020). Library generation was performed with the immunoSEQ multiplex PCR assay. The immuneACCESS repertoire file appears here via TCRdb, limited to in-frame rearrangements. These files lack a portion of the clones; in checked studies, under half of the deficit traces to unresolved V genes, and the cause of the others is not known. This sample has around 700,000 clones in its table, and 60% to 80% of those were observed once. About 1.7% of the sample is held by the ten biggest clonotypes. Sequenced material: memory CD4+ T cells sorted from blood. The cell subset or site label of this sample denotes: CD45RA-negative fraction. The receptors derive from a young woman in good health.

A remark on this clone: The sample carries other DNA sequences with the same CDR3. The CDR3 DNA is TGTGCCAGCAGCTTAAACATGGACACTGAAGCTTTCTTT. Translating it yields CASSLNMDTEAFF. J is TRBJ1-1 and V is TRBV7-9; unclear D gene. CDR3 length: 13 amino acids. Germline CDR1 and CDR2: SEHNR and FQNEAQ (reference sequence). Trimming removed 2 bases from V and 3 bases from J, with 7 bases in between.

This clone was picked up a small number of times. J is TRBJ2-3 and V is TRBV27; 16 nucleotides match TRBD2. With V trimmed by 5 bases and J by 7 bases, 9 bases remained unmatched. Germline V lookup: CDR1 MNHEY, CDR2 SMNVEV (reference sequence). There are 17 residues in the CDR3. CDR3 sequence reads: CASSPPGLAGGRNTQYF. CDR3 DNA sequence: TGTGCCAGCAGTCCACCGGGACTAGCGGGAGGGAGGAATACGCAGTATTTT.

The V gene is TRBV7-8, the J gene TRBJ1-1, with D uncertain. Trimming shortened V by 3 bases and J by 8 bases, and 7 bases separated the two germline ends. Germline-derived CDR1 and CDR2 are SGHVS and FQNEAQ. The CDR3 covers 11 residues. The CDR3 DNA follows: TGTGCCAGCAGCTTTCAGGTGGAAGCTTTCTTT. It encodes CASSFQVEAFF.

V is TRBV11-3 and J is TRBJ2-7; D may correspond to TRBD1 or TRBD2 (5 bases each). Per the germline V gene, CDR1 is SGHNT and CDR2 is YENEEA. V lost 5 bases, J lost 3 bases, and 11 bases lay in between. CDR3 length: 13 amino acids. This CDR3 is CASSPGRSYEQYF. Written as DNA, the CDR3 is TGTGCCAGCAGCCCGGGACGGAGCTACGAGCAGTACTTC.

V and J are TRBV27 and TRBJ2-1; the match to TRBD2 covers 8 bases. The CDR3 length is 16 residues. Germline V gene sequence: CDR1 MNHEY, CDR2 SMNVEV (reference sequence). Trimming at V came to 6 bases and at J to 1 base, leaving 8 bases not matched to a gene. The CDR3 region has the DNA TGTGCCAGCAGCTTCACAGCGGGAGTGTCCTACAATGAGCAGTTCTTC. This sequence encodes CASSFTAGVSYNEQFF.

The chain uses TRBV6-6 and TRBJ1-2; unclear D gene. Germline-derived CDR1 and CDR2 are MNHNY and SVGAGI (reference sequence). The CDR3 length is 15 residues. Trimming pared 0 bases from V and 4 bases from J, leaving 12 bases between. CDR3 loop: CASSYSRTAFYGYTF. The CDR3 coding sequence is TGTGCCAGCAGTTACTCACGGACGGCATTCTATGGCTACACCTTC.

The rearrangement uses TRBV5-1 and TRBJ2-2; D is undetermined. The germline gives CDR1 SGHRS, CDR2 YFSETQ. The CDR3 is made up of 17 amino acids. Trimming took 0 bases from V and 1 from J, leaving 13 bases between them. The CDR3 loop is CASSLARWLQNTGELFF. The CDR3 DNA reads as TGCGCCAGCAGCTTGGCCAGGTGGTTACAGAACACCGGGGAGCTGTTTTTT.

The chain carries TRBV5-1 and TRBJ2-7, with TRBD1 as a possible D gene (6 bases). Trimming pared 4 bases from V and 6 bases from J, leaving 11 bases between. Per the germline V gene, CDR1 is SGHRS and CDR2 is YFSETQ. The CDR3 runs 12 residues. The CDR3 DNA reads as TGCGCCAGCAGCCCTACAGGGTTCGAGCAGTACTTC. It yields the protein CASSPTGFEQYF.

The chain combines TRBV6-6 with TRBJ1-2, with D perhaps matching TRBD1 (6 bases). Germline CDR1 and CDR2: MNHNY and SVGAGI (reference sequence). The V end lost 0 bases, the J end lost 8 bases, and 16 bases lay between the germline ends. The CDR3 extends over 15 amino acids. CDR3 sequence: CASSYSIGTQGGYTF. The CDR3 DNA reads TGTGCCAGCAGTTACTCCATCGGGACACAAGGGGGCTACACCTTC.

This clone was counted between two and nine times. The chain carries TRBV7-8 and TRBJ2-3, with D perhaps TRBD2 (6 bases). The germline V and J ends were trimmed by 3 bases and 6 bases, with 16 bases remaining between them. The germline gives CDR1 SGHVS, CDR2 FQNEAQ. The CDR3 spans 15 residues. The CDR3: CASSLMATGGDTQYF. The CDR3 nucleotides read TGTGCCAGCAGCTTGATGGCTACCGGAGGGGATACGCAGTATTTT.

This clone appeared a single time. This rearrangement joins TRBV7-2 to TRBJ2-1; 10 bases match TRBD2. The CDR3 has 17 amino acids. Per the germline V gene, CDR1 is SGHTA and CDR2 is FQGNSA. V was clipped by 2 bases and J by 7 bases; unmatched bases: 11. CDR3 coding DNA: TGTGCCAGCAGCTTATTGGGGGGGTCTAGCGGGAGTAATGAGCAGTTCTTC. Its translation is CASSLLGGSSGSNEQFF.

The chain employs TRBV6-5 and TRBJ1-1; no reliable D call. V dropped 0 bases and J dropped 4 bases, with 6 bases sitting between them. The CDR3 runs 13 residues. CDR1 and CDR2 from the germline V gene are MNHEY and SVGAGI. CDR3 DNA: TGTGCCAGCAGTTACTCTGAGGTCACTGAAGCTTTCTTT. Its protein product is CASSYSEVTEAFF.

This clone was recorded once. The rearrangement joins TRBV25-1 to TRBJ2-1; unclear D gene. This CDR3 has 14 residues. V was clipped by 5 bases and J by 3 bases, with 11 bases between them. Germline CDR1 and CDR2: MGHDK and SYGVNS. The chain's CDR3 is CASSSGRSYNEQFF. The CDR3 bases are TGTGCCAGCAGTTCCGGGCGGAGCTACAATGAGCAGTTCTTC.

CDR3 coding DNA: TGTGCCAGCAGCACCCAGACAGGGGGCCTCGAAAAACTGTTTTTT. It encodes CASSTQTGGLEKLFF. The V and J genes are TRBV11-2 and TRBJ1-4, with 10 positions matching TRBD1. The junction had 8 bases not matched to a gene; V was cut back by 5 bases and J by 8 bases. This CDR3 comprises 15 residues. From germline, CDR1 is SGHAT and CDR2 FQNNGV. Complete variable domain (other parts from reference TRBV11-2 and TRBJ1-4): EAGVAQSPRYKIIEKRQSVAFWCNPISGHATLYWYQQILGQGPKLLIQFQNNGVVDDSQLPKDRFSAERLKGVDSTLKIQPAKLEDSAVYLCASSTQTGGLEKLFFGSGTQLSVL.

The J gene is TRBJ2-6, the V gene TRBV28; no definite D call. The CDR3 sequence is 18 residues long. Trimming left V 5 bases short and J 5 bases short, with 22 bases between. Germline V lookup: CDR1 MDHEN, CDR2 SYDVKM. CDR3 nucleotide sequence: TGTGCCAGCAGTGGGAAACTCTTGACACAAAGTCGGGCCAACGTCCTGACTTTC. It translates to CASSGKLLTQSRANVLTF.

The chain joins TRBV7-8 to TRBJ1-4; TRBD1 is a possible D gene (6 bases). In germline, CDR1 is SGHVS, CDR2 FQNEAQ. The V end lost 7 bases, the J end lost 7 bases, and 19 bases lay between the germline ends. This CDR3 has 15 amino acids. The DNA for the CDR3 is TGTGCCAGCACCCCAGCGAGGGGGGAGGGTGAAAAACTGTTTTTT. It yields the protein CASTPARGEGEKLFF.

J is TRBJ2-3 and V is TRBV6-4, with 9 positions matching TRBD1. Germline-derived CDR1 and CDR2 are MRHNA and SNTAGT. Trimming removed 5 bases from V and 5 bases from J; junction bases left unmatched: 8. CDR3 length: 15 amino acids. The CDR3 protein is CASSSGTGYVDTQYF. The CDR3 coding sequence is TGTGCCAGCAGTTCCGGGACAGGGTATGTAGATACGCAGTATTTT.

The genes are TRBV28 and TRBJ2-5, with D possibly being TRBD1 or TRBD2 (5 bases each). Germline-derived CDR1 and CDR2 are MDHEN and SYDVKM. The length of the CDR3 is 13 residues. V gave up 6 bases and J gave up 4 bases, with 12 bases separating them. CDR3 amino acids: CASSSAGTETQYF. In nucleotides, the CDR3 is TGTGCCAGCAGCTCGGCCGGGACAGAGACCCAGTACTTC.

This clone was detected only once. The CDR3 DNA reads TGTGCCATCAGTGAGTCGTCAGGGAGGACAACCAGGAGAAACACCATATATTTT. Protein sequence: CAISESSGRTTRRNTIYF. The chain couples TRBV10-3 to TRBJ1-3; weak D call: TRBD1 (5 bases). Germline V gene sequence: CDR1 ENHRY, CDR2 SYGVKD. CDR3 length: 18 amino acids. Trimming pared 0 bases from V and 5 bases from J, leaving 20 bases between.

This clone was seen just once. The CDR3 reads CASARTATEAFF. CDR3 in DNA: TGTGCCAGTGCCCGGACAGCCACTGAAGCTTTCTTT. This sequence joins TRBV7-9 and TRBJ1-1; a possible D gene is TRBD1 (6 bases). V was trimmed by 9 bases and J by 4 bases, leaving 12 bases between them. The germline gives CDR1 SEHNR, CDR2 FQNEAQ (reference sequence). This CDR3 comprises 12 residues.

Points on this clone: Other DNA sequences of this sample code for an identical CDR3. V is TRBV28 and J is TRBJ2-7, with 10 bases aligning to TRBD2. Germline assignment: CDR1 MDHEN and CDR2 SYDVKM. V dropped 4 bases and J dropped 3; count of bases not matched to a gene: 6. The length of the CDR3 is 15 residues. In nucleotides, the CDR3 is TGTGCCAGCAGTTCTCCTAGCGGGAGAAACTACGAGCAGTACTTC. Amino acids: CASSSPSGRNYEQYF.

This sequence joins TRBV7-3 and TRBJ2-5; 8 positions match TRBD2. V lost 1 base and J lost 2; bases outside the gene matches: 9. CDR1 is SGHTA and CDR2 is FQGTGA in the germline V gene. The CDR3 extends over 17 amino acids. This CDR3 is CASSLNPASGGQETQYF. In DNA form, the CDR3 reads TGTGCCAGCAGCTTAAATCCGGCTTCGGGAGGGCAAGAGACCCAGTACTTC.

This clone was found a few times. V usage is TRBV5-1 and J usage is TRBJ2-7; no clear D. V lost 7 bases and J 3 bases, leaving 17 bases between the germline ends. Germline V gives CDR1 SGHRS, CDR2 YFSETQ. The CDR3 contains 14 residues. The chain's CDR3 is CASQASPQDYEQYF. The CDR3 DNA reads TGCGCCAGCCAAGCGTCCCCACAAGACTACGAGCAGTACTTC.

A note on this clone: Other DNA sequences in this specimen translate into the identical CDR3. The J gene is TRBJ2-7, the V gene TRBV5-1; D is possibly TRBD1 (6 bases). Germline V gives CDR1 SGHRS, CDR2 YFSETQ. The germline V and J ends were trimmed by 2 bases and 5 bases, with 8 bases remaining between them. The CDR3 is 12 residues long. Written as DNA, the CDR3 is TGCGCCAGCAGCTTAGGGGGACACGAGCAGTACTTC. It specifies CASSLGGHEQYF.

The CDR3 bases are TGTGCCAGCAGTTACTCGAGAGACAAAAGCACCGGGGAGCTGTTTTTT. Its translation is CASSYSRDKSTGELFF. The chain is built from TRBV6-5 and TRBJ2-2, with unresolved D. The germline V and J ends were trimmed by 0 bases and 4 bases, with 12 bases remaining between them. Per the germline V gene, CDR1 is MNHEY and CDR2 is SVGAGI. The CDR3 totals 16 residues.

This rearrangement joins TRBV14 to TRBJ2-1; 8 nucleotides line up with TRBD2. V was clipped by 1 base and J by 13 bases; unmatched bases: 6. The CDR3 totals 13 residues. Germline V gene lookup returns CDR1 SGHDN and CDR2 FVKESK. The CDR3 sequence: CASSQVNSGNQFF. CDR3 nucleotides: TGTGCCAGCAGCCAAGTTAATAGCGGGAACCAGTTCTTC.

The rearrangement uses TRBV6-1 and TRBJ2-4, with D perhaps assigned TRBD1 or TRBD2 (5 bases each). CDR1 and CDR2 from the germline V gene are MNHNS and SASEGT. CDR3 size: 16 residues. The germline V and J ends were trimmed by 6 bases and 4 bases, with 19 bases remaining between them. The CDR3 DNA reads TGTGCCAGCAGCGAAACGGGGACGGCAAAGAAAAACATTCAGTACTTC. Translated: CASSETGTAKKNIQYF.

CDR3 DNA sequence: TGCGCCAGCAGCTTGACGGGGGGCTACGAGCAGTACTTC. Protein sequence: CASSLTGGYEQYF. The chain joins TRBV5-1 to TRBJ2-7, with 7 bases lining up with TRBD2. The V segment lost 1 base and the J segment 3 bases; nucleotides outside the gene matches: 1. Germline-derived CDR1 and CDR2 are SGHRS and YFSETQ. The CDR3 extends over 13 amino acids.

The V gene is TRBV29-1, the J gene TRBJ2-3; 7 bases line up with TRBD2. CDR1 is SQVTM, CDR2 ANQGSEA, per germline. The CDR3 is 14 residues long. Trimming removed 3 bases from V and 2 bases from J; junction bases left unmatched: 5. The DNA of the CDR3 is TGCAGCGTTGATAGGCGGGAGTTCACAGATACGCAGTATTTT. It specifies CSVDRREFTDTQYF.